This T cell receptor beta chain was identified in a study of T-cell reconstitution after alpha-beta-depleted transplantation in children. V trimming: 5 bases; J trimming: 3 bases; junction bases outside the gene matches: 5. The CDR3 sequence is 16 residues long. Germline loops: CDR1 LGHNA, CDR2 YSLEER. Ten or more counts support this clonotype. Unique molecular identifiers were built into the TCRbeta library. TCRdb independently ran MiXCR on the PCR reads; one entry per CDR3 protein. There are approximately 500,000 distinct CDR3 sequences in the sample; over 9.5% occur only once, and 2% to 2.5% lies in the top ten.

The sample consisted of PBMCs, taken before TCRalphabeta/CD19-depleted stem cell transplant. The chain uses TRBV4-3 and TRBJ2-7, with 15 bases identical to TRBD2. The receptor comes from a child aged 2 to 15 with inherited bone marrow failure, due to receive a stem cell transplant. The CDR3 sequence is CASSEGTSGRFYEQYF. CDR3 in DNA: TGCGCCAGCAGCGAAGGGACTAGCGGGAGGTTCTACGAGCAGTACTTC.